At least ten counts were recorded for the clone carrying this T cell receptor beta chain. Its target is not known. The sample originates from a study of liver allograft versus peripheral blood T cells. Study-wide background: In transplanted livers, T cell receptor repertoires were compared with those found in the recipients' peripheral blood.

Regarding the study as a whole: Liver allograft T cell receptor repertoires were reported to differ from peripheral blood repertoires.

V lost 7 bases and J lost 8, with 19 bases in between. The CDR3 spans 14 residues. In germline, CDR1 is LNHDA, CDR2 SQIVND (reference sequence). TCRdb processed the reads anew with MiXCR; each CDR3 protein has one entry. The data show around 13,000 distinct CDR3 sequences, with around 30% seen just once and 2% to 2.5% held by the top ten. This clonotype was sampled from a human patient who had a liver transplant. Some of the T cells may derive from the graft donor. The rearrangement joins TRBV19 to TRBJ2-3, with a tentative D call TRBD2 (5 bases). For the CDR3, the DNA is TGTGCCAGTACTGAGGGCGGAGCCGTGGTTACGCAGTATTTT. It specifies CASTEGGAVVTQYF.